This is a list of T cell receptor beta chains from one sample in a study of CD8+ T cells in alopecia areata. The protocol was immunoSEQ multiplex PCR, while the TCRdb copy is restricted to in-frame clones and leaves out a portion. The sample has 130,000 to 150,000 clones, roughly four fifths seen once. This material consisted of CD8+ T cells sorted from blood, taken at week 4, from a patient treated with tofacitinib. The receptors originated from a human donor with alopecia areata. Both conserved end residues are part of each CDR3. The D gene is left open where the match is weak. Size is stated for part of the rows, as once, few or many counts, or as a class when the clone is expanded.

>.|14|TRBJ1-6|.|TRBV5-6
CASSLGTEYAPLHF
TGTGCCAGCAGCTTAGGGACGGAGTACGCACCCCTCCACTTT
>.|15|TRBJ2-7|TRBD1|TRBV5-4
CASSLKADRDYEQYF
TGTGCCAGCAGCTTGAAAGCGGACAGGGACTACGAGCAGTACTTC
>.|14|TRBJ2-1|.|TRBV5-1
CASSSTGPNNEQFF
TGCGCCAGCAGCTCGACGGGGCCTAACAATGAGCAGTTCTTC
>.|14|TRBJ2-7|TRBD1|TRBV4-3
CASSQAQGAYEQYF
TGCGCCAGCAGCCAAGCCCAGGGGGCTTACGAGCAGTACTTC
>once|11|TRBJ1-2|.|TRBV30
CAWSVMLSYTF
TGTGCCTGGAGTGTGATGTTGAGCTACACCTTC
>few|16|TRBJ2-5|TRBD2|TRBV4-1
CASSLRSGGPQETQYF
TGCGCCAGCAGCCTGAGGAGCGGGGGCCCTCAAGAGACCCAGTACTTC
>few|18|TRBJ2-7|TRBD1|TRBV4-1
CASSQIRLNRGRPYEQYF
TGCGCCAGCAGCCAAATTCGACTAAACAGGGGCCGCCCCTACGAGCAGTACTTC
>.|19|TRBJ2-7|.|TRBV7-9
CASSLTLASLSFLTYEQYF
TGTGCCAGCAGCTTAACCCTAGCGTCTCTTTCCTTCTTGACCTACGAGCAGTACTTC
>.|14|TRBJ1-2|.|TRBV7-9
CASSQGGRPYGYTF
TGTGCCAGCAGCCAAGGGGGGAGGCCGTATGGCTACACCTTC
>.|14|TRBJ2-7|.|TRBV27
CASSPQGGDDEQYF
TGTGCCAGCAGTCCCCAGGGGGGGGATGACGAGCAGTACTTC
>.|15|TRBJ2-3|.|TRBV5-4
CASSLRRGSTDTQYF
TGTGCCAGCAGCTTACGGCGGGGCAGCACAGATACGCAGTATTTT
>.|14|TRBJ2-7|TRBD1|TRBV29-1
CSVERTGSSLEQYF
TGCAGCGTCGAGAGGACAGGGTCCTCCCTGGAGCAGTACTTC
>.|15|TRBJ2-3|.|TRBV19
CASSFRGTSTDTQYF
TGTGCCAGTAGTTTCCGGGGGACTAGCACAGATACGCAGTATTTT
>.|12|TRBJ2-7|TRBD1|TRBV2
CANSDRDYEQYF
TGTGCCAACTCGGACAGGGATTACGAGCAGTACTTC
>.|17|TRBJ1-2|.|TRBV4-2
CASSQDPRVQGGYGYTF
TGTGCCAGCAGCCAAGATCCGAGGGTGCAGGGAGGGTATGGCTACACCTTC
>.|11|TRBJ1-1|.|TRBV2
CASRWGAEAFF
TGTGCCAGCAGGTGGGGAGCTGAAGCTTTCTTT
>.|14|TRBJ2-1|.|TRBV7-9
CASSPTPLYNEQFF
TGTGCCAGCAGCCCAACCCCGCTCTACAATGAGCAGTTCTTC
>.|14|TRBJ2-3|.|TRBV15
CATSASDSTDTQYF
TGTGCCACCAGCGCTAGCGATAGCACGGATACGCAGTATTTT
>.|18|TRBJ2-1|TRBD2|TRBV10-2
CASSEMSGGVPSYNEQFF
TGCGCCAGCAGTGAAATGAGCGGGGGGGTCCCCTCCTACAATGAGCAGTTCTTC
>.|13|TRBJ2-3|TRBD1|TRBV15
CATEDRGTDTQYF
TGTGCCACTGAGGACAGGGGCACAGATACGCAGTATTTT
>once|14|TRBJ2-6|.|TRBV11-2
CASSLYSGANVLTF
TGTGCCAGCAGCTTATACAGTGGGGCCAACGTCCTGACTTTC
>.|16|TRBJ2-7|TRBD1|TRBV4-1
CASSQRRTGTLYEQYF
TGCGCCAGCAGCCAGAGGAGGACAGGGACTCTATACGAGCAGTACTTC
>.|14|TRBJ2-7|.|TRBV4-2
CASSQDPAGNEQYF
TGTGCCAGCAGCCAAGATCCCGCAGGGAACGAGCAGTACTTC
>.|15|TRBJ2-3|.|TRBV7-9
CASSLGRGSTDTQYF
TGTGCCAGCAGTCTTGGACGGGGAAGCACAGATACGCAGTATTTT
>.|13|TRBJ2-1|.|TRBV27
CASSFSYRNEQFF
TGTGCCAGCAGTTTCTCCTACAGGAATGAGCAGTTCTTC
>.|17|TRBJ2-3|TRBD2|TRBV5-6
CASSLVTSGATLATQYF
TGTGCCAGCAGCTTGGTGACTAGCGGGGCCACTCTGGCTACGCAGTATTTT
>.|14|TRBJ2-5|.|TRBV29-1
CSVEDGDGTGTQYF
TGCAGCGTTGAAGATGGGGACGGAACCGGGACCCAGTACTTC
>.|13|TRBJ2-2|.|TRBV7-9
CASSSTGPGELFF
TGTGCCAGCAGCTCTACAGGGCCCGGGGAGCTGTTTTTT
>.|12|TRBJ2-7|TRBD1|TRBV10-2
CASSRTGTEQYF
TGCGCCAGCAGTCGGACAGGGACCGAGCAGTACTTC
>few|14|TRBJ2-1|.|TRBV6-1
CASSEYPGGNEQFF
TGTGCCAGCAGTGAATATCCCGGGGGCAATGAGCAGTTCTTC
>.|12|TRBJ2-1|.|TRBV6-1
CASSDPGNEQFF
TGTGCCAGCAGTGACCCCGGCAATGAGCAGTTCTTC
>.|15|TRBJ2-7|.|TRBV7-8
CASSLVETGAYEQYF
TGTGCCAGCAGCCTAGTTGAGACAGGAGCCTACGAGCAGTACTTC
>.|11|TRBJ2-1|.|TRBV5-4
CASSSGTEQFF
TGTGCCAGCAGCTCCGGGACCGAGCAGTTCTTC
>.|10|TRBJ2-7|.|TRBV6-6
CASRSYEQYF
TGTGCCAGCAGATCATACGAGCAGTACTTC
>.|13|TRBJ2-1|.|TRBV19
CASSIQQYNEQFF
TGTGCCAGTAGTATCCAGCAGTACAATGAGCAGTTCTTC
>.|12|TRBJ2-1|.|TRBV7-9
CASAGGVDEQFF
TGTGCCAGTGCTGGGGGTGTGGATGAGCAGTTCTTC
>.|15|TRBJ2-1|.|TRBV7-9
CASSLQLEGNNEQFF
TGTGCCAGCAGCTTACAGTTGGAGGGGAACAATGAGCAGTTCTTC
>.|13|TRBJ1-2|.|TRBV27
CASSPTSAWGYTF
TGTGCCAGCAGTCCTACCTCAGCATGGGGCTACACCTTC
>.|18|TRBJ1-6|.|TRBV4-3
CASSQTPRQSSYNSPLHF
TGCGCCAGCAGCCAGACCCCCCGACAGAGCTCCTATAATTCACCCCTCCACTTT
>.|12|TRBJ2-3|.|TRBV7-2
CASSLGTDTQYF
TGTGCCAGCAGCTTAGGGACAGATACGCAGTATTTT
>.|13|TRBJ1-1|TRBD1|TRBV7-9
CASSYNRGTEAFF
TGTGCCAGCAGCTATAACAGGGGCACTGAAGCTTTCTTT
>.|16|TRBJ2-3|TRBD2|TRBV5-6
CASSSWTSGVTDTQYF
TGTGCCAGCAGCTCGTGGACTAGCGGGGTAACAGATACGCAGTATTTT
>.|16|TRBJ2-7|TRBD1|TRBV11-2
CASSRRDRGFTREQYF
TGTGCCAGCAGCCGCCGGGACAGGGGGTTCACCCGGGAGCAGTACTTC
>.|15|TRBJ2-7|.|TRBV4-3
CASSQDTGSSYEQYF
TGCGCCAGCAGCCAAGATACCGGGAGCTCCTACGAGCAGTACTTC
>.|14|TRBJ2-7|TRBD1|TRBV6-1
CASSPRTGFYEQYF
TGTGCCAGCAGTCCCCGGACAGGGTTCTACGAGCAGTACTTC